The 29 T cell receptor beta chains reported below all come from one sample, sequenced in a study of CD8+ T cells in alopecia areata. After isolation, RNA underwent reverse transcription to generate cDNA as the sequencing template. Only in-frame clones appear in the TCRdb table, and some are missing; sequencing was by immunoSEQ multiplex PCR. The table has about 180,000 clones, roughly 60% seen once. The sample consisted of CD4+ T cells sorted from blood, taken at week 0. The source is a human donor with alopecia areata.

CDR3 DNA sequence: TGCAGTGCTAGACCAGCTGAGACCCAGTACTTC. Its protein is CSARPAETQYF. J is TRBJ2-5 and V is TRBV20-1; D ambiguous. The CDR3 contains 11 residues. With 2 bases removed from V and 5 bases from J, the gap between germline ends came to 6 bases. CDR1 and CDR2 (germline): DFQATT, SNEGSKA (reference sequence).

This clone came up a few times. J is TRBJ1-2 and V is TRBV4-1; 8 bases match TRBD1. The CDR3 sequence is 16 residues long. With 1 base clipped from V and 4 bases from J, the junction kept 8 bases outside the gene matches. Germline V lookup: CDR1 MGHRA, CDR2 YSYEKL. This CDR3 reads CASSQAGSGGSYGYTF. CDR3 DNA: TGCGCCAGCAGCCAAGCAGGATCAGGGGGCTCCTATGGCTACACCTTC.

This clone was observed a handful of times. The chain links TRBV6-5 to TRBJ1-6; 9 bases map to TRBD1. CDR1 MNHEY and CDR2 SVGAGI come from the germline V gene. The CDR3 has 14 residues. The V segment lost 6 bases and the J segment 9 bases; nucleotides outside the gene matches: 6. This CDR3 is CASRRGTGSSPLHF. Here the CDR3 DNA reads TGTGCCAGCAGACGAGGGACAGGGAGTTCACCCCTCCACTTT.

The CDR3 reads CASSGGKEDSPLHF. The CDR3 region has the DNA TGTGCCAGCAGTGGGGGAAAGGAGGATTCACCCCTCCACTTT. The chain combines TRBV25-1 with TRBJ1-6, with D unresolved. This CDR3 is built from 14 residues. V was trimmed by 4 bases and J by 8 bases, leaving 12 bases between them. Germline V gives CDR1 MGHDK, CDR2 SYGVNS.

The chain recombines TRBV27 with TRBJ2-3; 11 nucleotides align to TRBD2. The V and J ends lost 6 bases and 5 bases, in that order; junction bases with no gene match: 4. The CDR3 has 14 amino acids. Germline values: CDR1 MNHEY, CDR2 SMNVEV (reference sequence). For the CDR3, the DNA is TGTGCCAGCAGGACTAGCGGGGTTCTAGATACGCAGTATTTT. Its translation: CASRTSGVLDTQYF.

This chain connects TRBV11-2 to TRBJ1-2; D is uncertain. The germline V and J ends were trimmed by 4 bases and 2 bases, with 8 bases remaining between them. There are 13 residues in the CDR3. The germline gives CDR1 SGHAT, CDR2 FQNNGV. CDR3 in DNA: TGTGCCAGCAGCTCCCTTAGGAACTATGGCTACACCTTC. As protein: CASSSLRNYGYTF.

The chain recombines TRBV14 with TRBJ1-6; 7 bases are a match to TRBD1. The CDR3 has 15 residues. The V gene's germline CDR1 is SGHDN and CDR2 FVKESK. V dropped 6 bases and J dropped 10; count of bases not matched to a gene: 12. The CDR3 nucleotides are TGTGCCAGCAGTTACGCCGGGACAGTGGGGTCACCCCTCCACTTT. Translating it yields CASSYAGTVGSPLHF.

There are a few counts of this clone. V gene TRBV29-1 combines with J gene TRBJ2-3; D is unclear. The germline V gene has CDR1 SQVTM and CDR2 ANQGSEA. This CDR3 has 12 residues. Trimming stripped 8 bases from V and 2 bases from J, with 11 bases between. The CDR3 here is CSLLGNTDTQYF. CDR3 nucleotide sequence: TGCAGCTTACTCGGAAACACAGATACGCAGTATTTT.

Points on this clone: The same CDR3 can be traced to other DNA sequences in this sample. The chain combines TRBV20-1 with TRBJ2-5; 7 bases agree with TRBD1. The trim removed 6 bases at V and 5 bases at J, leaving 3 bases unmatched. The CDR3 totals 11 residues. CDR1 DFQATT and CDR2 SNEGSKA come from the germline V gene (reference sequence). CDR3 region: CSAPDRETQYF. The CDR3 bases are TGCAGTGCCCCGGACAGGGAGACCCAGTACTTC.

CDR3 nucleotides: TGTGCCTGGAGTCCGATAGGCCGTGTAACCCTCCACTTT. Residues: CAWSPIGRVTLHF. The chain links TRBV30 to TRBJ1-6; D gene unclear. V was pared by 2 bases and J by 14 bases, with 16 bases between. The CDR3 has 13 residues. Germline CDR1 GTSNPN, CDR2 SVGIG (reference sequence).

Here the CDR3 DNA reads TGTGCCATCAGTGAGTCGAGTTCAGGGGGGGGCTCACCCCTCCACTTT. Residues: CAISESSSGGGSPLHF. The rearrangement links TRBV10-3 to TRBJ1-6, with TRBD1 matching 7 bases. The CDR3 spans 16 residues. J was trimmed by 10 bases and V by 0 bases; bases with no gene match: 9. Germline CDR1 and CDR2: ENHRY and SYGVKD.

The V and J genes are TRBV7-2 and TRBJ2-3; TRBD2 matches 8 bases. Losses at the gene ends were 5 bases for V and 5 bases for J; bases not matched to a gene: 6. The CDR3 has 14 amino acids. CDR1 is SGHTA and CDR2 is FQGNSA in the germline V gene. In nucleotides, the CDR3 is TGTGCCAGCAGCGTGGGACTAGGAGGAGATACGCAGTATTTT. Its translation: CASSVGLGGDTQYF.

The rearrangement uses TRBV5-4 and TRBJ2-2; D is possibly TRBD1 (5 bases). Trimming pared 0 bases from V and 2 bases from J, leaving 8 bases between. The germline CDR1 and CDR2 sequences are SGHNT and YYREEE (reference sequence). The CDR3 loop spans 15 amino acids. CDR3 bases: TGTGCCAGCAGCTTGGGACAGCGAAACACCGGGGAGCTGTTTTTT. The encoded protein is CASSLGQRNTGELFF.

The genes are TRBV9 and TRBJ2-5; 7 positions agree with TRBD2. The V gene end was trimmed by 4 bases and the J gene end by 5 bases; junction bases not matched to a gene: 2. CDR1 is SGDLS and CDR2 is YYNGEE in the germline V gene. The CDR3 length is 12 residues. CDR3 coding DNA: TGTGCCAGCAGCCCCGGGAGGGAGACCCAGTACTTC. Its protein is CASSPGRETQYF.

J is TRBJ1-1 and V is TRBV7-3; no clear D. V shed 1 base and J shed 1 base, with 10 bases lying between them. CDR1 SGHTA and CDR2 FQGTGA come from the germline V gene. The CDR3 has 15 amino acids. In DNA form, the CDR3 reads TGTGCCAGCAGCTTAAATCAGGACCCGAACACTGAAGCTTTCTTT. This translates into CASSLNQDPNTEAFF. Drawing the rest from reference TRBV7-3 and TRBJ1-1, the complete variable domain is GAGVSQTPSNKVTEKGKYVELRCDPISGHTALYWYRQSLGQGPEFLIYFQGTGAADDSGLPNDRFFAVRPEGSVSTLKIQRTERGDSAVYLCASSLNQDPNTEAFFGQGTRLTVV.

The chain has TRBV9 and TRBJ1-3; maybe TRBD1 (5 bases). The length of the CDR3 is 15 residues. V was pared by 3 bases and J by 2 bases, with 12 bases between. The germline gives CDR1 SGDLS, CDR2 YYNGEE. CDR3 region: CASSASPGPGNTIYF. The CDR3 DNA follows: TGTGCCAGCAGCGCGTCCCCGGGACCTGGAAACACCATATATTTT.

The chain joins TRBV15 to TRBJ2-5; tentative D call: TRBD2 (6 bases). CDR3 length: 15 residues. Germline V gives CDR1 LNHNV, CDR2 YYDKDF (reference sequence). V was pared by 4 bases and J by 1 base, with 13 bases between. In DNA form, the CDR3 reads TGTGCCACCAGCACCCGATTACTAGCCCAAGAGACCCAGTACTTC. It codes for CATSTRLLAQETQYF.

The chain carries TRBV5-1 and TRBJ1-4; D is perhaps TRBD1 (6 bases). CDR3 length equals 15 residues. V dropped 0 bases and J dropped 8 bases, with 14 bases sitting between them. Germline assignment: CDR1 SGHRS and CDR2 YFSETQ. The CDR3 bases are TGCGCCAGCAGCTTGGGTAGGGACATCGGAGAAAAACTGTTTTTT. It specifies CASSLGRDIGEKLFF.

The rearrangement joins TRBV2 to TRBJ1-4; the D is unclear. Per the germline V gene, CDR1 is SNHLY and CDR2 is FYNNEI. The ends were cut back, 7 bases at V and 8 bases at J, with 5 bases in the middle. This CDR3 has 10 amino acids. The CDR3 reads CASKGEKLFF. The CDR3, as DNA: TGTGCCAGCAAAGGGGAAAAACTGTTTTTT. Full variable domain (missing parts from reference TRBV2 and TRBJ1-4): EPEVTQTPSHQVTQMGQEVILRCVPISNHLYFYWYRQILGQKVEFLVSFYNNEISEKSEIFDDQFSVERPDGSNFTLKIRSTKLEDSAMYFCASKGEKLFFGSGTQLSVL.

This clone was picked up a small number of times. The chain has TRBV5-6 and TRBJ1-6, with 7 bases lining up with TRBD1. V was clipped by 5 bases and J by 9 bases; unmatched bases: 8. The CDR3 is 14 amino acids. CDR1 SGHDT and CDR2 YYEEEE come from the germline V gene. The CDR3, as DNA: TGTGCCAGCAGGTCATCAGGGGGGAGTTCACCCCTCCACTTT. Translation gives CASRSSGGSSPLHF.

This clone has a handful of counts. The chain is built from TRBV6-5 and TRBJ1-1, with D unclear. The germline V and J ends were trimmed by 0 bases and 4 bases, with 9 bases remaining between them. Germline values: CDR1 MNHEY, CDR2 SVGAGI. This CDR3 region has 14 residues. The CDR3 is CASSYSNLGTEAFF. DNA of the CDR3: TGTGCCAGCAGTTACTCGAACCTGGGCACTGAAGCTTTCTTT.

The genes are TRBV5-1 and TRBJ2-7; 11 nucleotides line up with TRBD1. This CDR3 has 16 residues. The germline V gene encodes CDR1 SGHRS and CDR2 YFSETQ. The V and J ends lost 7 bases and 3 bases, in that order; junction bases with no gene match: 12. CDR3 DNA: TGCGCCAGCGGACGCCCTGGGGGACAGGGGGACTACGAGCAGTACTTC. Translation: CASGRPGGQGDYEQYF.

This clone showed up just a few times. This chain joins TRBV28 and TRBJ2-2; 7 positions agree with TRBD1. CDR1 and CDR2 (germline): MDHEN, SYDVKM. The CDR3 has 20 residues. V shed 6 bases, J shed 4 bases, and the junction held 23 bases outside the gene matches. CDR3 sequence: CASRGFGLPRQGRGTGELFF. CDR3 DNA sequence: TGTGCCAGCAGGGGATTCGGCTTACCCCGACAGGGACGGGGCACCGGGGAGCTGTTTTTT.

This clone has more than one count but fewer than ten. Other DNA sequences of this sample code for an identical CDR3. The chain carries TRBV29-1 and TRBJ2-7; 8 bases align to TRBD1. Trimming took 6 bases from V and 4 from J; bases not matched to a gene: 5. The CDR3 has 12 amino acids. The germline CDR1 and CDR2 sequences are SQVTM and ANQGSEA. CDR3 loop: CSVRQGIYEQYF. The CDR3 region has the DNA TGCAGCGTGAGACAGGGGATATACGAGCAGTACTTC.

The CDR3 bases are TGCGCCAGCAGCTTGGCGTCAGCAGCTAACTATGGCTACACCTTC. It yields the protein CASSLASAANYGYTF. J is TRBJ1-2 and V is TRBV5-1; D unresolved. The CDR3 consists of 15 residues. V lost 0 bases, J lost 0 bases, and 9 bases lay in between. Germline lookup yields CDR1 SGHRS and CDR2 YFSETQ.

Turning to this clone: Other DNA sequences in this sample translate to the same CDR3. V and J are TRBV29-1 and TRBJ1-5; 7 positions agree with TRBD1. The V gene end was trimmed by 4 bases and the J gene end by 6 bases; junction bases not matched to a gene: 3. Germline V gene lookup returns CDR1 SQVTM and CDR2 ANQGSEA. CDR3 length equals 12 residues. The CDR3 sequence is CSVGGGGQPQHF. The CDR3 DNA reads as TGCAGCGTTGGAGGGGGCGGTCAGCCCCAGCATTTT.

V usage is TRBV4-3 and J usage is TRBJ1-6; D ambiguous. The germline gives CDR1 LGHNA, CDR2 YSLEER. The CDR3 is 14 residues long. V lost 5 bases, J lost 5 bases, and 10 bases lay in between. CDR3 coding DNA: TGCGCCAGCAGCGCTAAAGTGGATAATTCACCCCTCCACTTT. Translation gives CASSAKVDNSPLHF.

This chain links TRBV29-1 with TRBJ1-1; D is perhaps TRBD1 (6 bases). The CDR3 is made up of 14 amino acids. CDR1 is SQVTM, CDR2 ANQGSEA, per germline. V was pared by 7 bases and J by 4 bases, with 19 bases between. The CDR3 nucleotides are TGCAGCGGGGTCTCCAGGGGCTTGGGCACTGAAGCTTTCTTT. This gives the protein CSGVSRGLGTEAFF.

The CDR3 loop is CSVSQYTGELFF. The DNA for the CDR3 is TGCAGCGTGTCACAGTACACCGGGGAGCTGTTTTTT. The chain employs TRBV29-1 and TRBJ2-2, with D unclear. The CDR3 consists of 12 residues. CDR1 is SQVTM, CDR2 ANQGSEA, per germline. The V end lost 6 bases, the J end lost 3 bases, and 8 bases lay between the germline ends.